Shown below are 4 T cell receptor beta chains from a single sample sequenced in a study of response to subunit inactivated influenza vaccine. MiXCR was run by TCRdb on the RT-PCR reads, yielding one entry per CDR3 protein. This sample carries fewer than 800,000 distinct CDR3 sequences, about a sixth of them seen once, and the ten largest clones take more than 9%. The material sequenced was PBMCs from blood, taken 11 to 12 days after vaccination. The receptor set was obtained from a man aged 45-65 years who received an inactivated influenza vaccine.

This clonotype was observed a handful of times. The chain's CDR3 is CASSLRRTGGADTQYF. The CDR3 nucleotides read TGTGCCAGCAGTTTACGGCGGACAGGGGGCGCAGATACGCAGTATTTT. The chain couples TRBV28 to TRBJ2-3; 11 bases align to TRBD1. This CDR3 comprises 16 residues. Germline loops: CDR1 MDHEN, CDR2 SYDVKM. V dropped 2 bases and J dropped 4; count of bases not matched to a gene: 5.

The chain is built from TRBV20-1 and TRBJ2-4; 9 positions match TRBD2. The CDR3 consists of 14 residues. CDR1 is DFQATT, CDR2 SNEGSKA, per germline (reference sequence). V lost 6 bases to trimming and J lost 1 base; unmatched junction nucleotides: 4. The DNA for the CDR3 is TGCAGTGCAGTAGCGGGAGTCGCCAAAAACATTCAGTACTTC. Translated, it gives CSAVAGVAKNIQYF.

The CDR3 DNA is TGTGCCAGCAGCCCCCAACAGGGGCGGGGGGAGACCCAGTACTTC. This translates into CASSPQQGRGETQYF. This chain joins TRBV7-6 and TRBJ2-5; D could derive from TRBD1 or TRBD2 (7 bases each). The CDR3 runs 15 residues. Per the germline V gene, CDR1 is SGHVS and CDR2 is FNYEAQ. V dropped 5 bases and J dropped 5 bases, with 18 bases sitting between them.

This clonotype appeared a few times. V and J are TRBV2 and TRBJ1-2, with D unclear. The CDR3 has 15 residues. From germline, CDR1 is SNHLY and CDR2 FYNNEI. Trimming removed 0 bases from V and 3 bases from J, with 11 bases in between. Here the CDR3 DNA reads TGTGCCAGCAGTGAAGCGCGAAACCCATACTATGGCTACACCTTC. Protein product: CASSEARNPYYGYTF.